The 10 T cell receptor beta chains in this list originate from one sample, sequenced in a study of T cells in Graves' hyperthyroidism and ophthalmopathy. TCR beta CDR3 regions were amplified from RNA. The TCR CDR3 first-round RT-PCR relied on the HTBI primer set. TCRdb redid the calling of the multiplex PCR reads with MiXCR, one entry per CDR3 protein. Of about 840,000 distinct CDR3 sequences detected, around 38% appear once; the ten largest clones hold around 9.3%. Input material: blood. These receptors were obtained from a man younger than 35 with Graves' hyperthyroidism.

This clonotype was seen many times. V gene TRBV19 combines with J gene TRBJ1-1; D is unresolved. V was pared by 3 bases and J by 3 bases, with 8 bases between. The CDR3 runs 13 residues. From germline, CDR1 is LNHDA and CDR2 SQIVND (reference sequence). The CDR3 spells CASSMTPDTEAFF. DNA of the CDR3: TGTGCCAGTAGTATGACCCCAGACACTGAAGCTTTCTTT.

V is TRBV6-5 and J is TRBJ2-7; D not resolved. CDR3 size: 13 residues. Germline V gene data show CDR1 as MNHEY and CDR2 as SVGAGI. The germline V and J ends were trimmed by 5 bases and 4 bases, with 12 bases remaining between them. CDR3 sequence: CASSPATEYEQYF. DNA for the CDR3: TGTGCCAGCAGTCCTGCTACAGAATACGAGCAGTACTTC.

Concerning this clonotype itself: One end of the junction does not line up with germline, which may come from a read error. The rearrangement uses TRBV19 and TRBJ2-6; 8 nucleotides line up with TRBD1. From germline, CDR1 is LNHDA and CDR2 SQIVND (reference sequence). The CDR3 covers 15 residues. CDR3 residues: CASSSGAGGKGTEAF. CDR3 DNA sequence: TGTGCCAGCTCCTCGGGGGCAGGGGGCAAGGGCACTGAAGCTTTC.

The chain employs TRBV5-6 and TRBJ2-2, with 7 bases identical to TRBD1. The germline CDR1 and CDR2 sequences are SGHDT and YYEEEE. The CDR3 contains 18 residues. After removal of 4 bases from V and 0 bases from J, the junction contained 12 bases not matched to a gene. The CDR3 here is CASSQRQGRTTNTGELFF. CDR3 coding DNA: TGTGCCAGCAGCCAAAGACAGGGTAGAACCACGAACACCGGGGAGCTGTTTTTT.

The rearrangement links TRBV25-1 to TRBJ1-6; D gene unclear. Germline CDR1 MGHDK, CDR2 SYGVNS. This CDR3 spans 9 amino acids. CDR3 region: CAGDSPLHF. The CDR3 nucleotides read TGTGCGGGCGATTCACCCCTCCACTTT.

The chain couples TRBV9 to TRBJ2-2, with TRBD1 matching 9 bases. V was pared by 3 bases and J by 7 bases, with 13 bases of the junction left unmatched. The CDR3 length is 17 residues. Per germline, CDR1 SGDLS and CDR2 YYNGEE. This CDR3 is CASSARSQGAKIGELFF. CDR3 DNA sequence: TGTGCCAGCAGCGCAAGATCACAGGGGGCGAAGATCGGGGAGCTGTTTTTT. The variable domain in full, with the rest retrieved from reference TRBV9 and TRBJ2-2, is DSGVTQTPKHLITATGQRVTLRCSPRSGDLSVYWYQQSLDQGLQFLIQYYNGEERAKGNILERFSAQQFPDLHSELNLSSLELGDSALYFCASSARSQGAKIGELFFGEGSRLTVL.

V is TRBV20-1 and J is TRBJ1-1, with D unresolved. Trimming shortened V by 6 bases and J by 3 bases, and 14 bases separated the two germline ends. The CDR3 is 13 amino acids. Per the germline V gene, CDR1 is DFQATT and CDR2 is SNEGSKA (reference sequence). This chain's CDR3 is CSALRGSYTEAFF. The CDR3 nucleotides read TGCAGTGCCCTACGGGGTTCATACACTGAAGCTTTCTTT.

Worth noting for this clonotype: One end of the junction fails to match germline, which may point to a read error. The chain carries TRBV29-1 and TRBJ2-6; 9 bases fit TRBD1. Germline values: CDR1 SQVTM, CDR2 ANQGSEA. This CDR3 region has 13 residues. CDR3 bases: TGCAGCGTTGCCCGGGACAGGGAGTTCGATGAAGCTTTC. This translates into CSVARDREFDEAF.

A few counts support this clonotype. The chain joins TRBV6-1 to TRBJ1-1; D unclear. The CDR3 is 14 amino acids. Germline V gene data show CDR1 as MNHNS and CDR2 as SASEGT. Between the trimmed V and J ends, which lost 10 bases and 2 bases, there was a span of 17 bases. As DNA, the CDR3 is TGTGCCATATTAAATACGGGGATAAACACTGAAGCTTTCTTT. It specifies CAILNTGINTEAFF.

Concerning this clonotype itself: A much larger clone lies one base from this, so it may be a read error. V and J are TRBV25-1 and TRBJ2-7, with unresolved D. Germline V CDR1 and CDR2: MGHDK, SYGVNS. V was pared by 7 bases and J by 3 bases, with 13 bases between. CDR3 length equals 13 residues. This chain's CDR3 is CASKGRADYEQYF. The CDR3 nucleotides read TGTGCCAGCAAGGGTCGGGCGGACTACGAGCAGTACTTC.